The source of this TCR beta chain is a study of PD-L1 blockade in urothelial cancer. Study information: A median of about 140,000 T cells was found in the blood samples.

Enrolled patients showed locally advanced or metastatic urothelial carcinoma. Spike-ins of synthetic TCR analog templates went into each PCR. Using immunoSEQ multiplex PCR, the repertoire was profiled, and TCRdb retains in-frame clones only, with some absent. The sample has about 52,000 clones, about 72% seen once; the top ten hold about 3.6%. Study outcomes and limitations: Blood TCR clonality below the median before treatment was a predictor of better survival.

In its sample, this clone was seen once. Its antigen is currently unknown. V lost 0 bases and J lost 0, with 10 bases in between. Germline values: CDR1 SGHRS, CDR2 YFSETQ. The CDR3 runs 16 residues. V usage is TRBV5-1 and J usage is TRBJ2-1; maybe TRBD1 (5 bases). Material: PBMCs, obtained around atezolizumab (anti-PD-L1) treatment. This TCR was recovered from a man in his 70s with urothelial cancer. CDR3 in amino acids: CASSLEQVSSYNEQFF. The CDR3 bases are TGCGCCAGCAGCTTGGAACAGGTTAGCTCCTACAATGAGCAGTTCTTC.